This paragraph reports one TCR beta chain. This record comes from a study of blood T cell repertoires in COVID-19. TCRdb's table, derived via immunoSEQ multiplex PCR, lists solely in-frame clones and lacks some. The sample records under 85,000 clones, almost 90% being singletons. This CDR3 comprises 16 residues. Trimming removed 4 bases from V and 0 bases from J, with 16 bases in between. From germline, CDR1 is LGHDT and CDR2 YNNKEL (reference sequence). The receptor comes from a man aged 50-59 years with acute or convalescent COVID-19. The specimen sequenced was peripheral blood. The chain carries TRBV3-1 (or the pseudogene TRBV3-2) and TRBJ2-7; D perhaps matches TRBD2 (5 bases). CDR3 sequence: CASSLRRLASSYEQYF. In nucleotides, the CDR3 is TGTGCCAGCAGCCTGAGACGGCTAGCTAGCTCCTACGAGCAGTACTTC.